This T cell receptor (beta chain) was obtained from a study of shared clonotypes between healthy human individuals (TCRdb year 2020). Regarding the complete study: The cohort comprised a couple of women and a few men aged 18 to 49 years. Different laboratories and diverse techniques were used to prepare libraries and sequence TCR repertoires, to increase sequencing depth and limit assay-specific biases. Leukapheresis yielded between about 0.85 and 9 billion PBMCs per donor. Blood TCR repertoires of about 5 healthy adults were deeply sequenced to estimate repertoire size and the extent of clonotype sharing between individuals. For each donor, CD4 naive and CD4 memory were each given three plates, CD8 naive was given two plates, and CD8 memory was given one plate. Findings and caveats that apply to the study as a whole: Incomplete sequencing was indicated by rarefaction of sorted-subset datasets, despite the large sequencing depth. Naive subsets generally had larger estimated clonotype richness than memory subsets. Based on pairwise subsampling, the degree of clonotype sharing among donors was expected to be affected by sequencing depth. Sampling was restricted to blood, and TCR repertoires in tissues likely differ from the TCR repertoires found in blood. The genetic and exposure-history diversity represented was limited by the small number of donors. Higher generation probabilities were observed for clonotypes shared by all four sorted-subset donors than for non-shared clonotypes. Sharing across a few donors was observed for around 4.8% of naive CD4, over 3% of naive CD8, over 2% of memory CD4, and approximately 0.41% of memory CD8 clonotypes.

Measured from the cysteine to the phenylalanine, the CDR3 is 15 residues long. The kept DNA is CDR3 alone, 45 bases in frame from the first base. The germline V gene (reference sequence) gives CDR1 as MNHEY and CDR2 as SMNVEV. A distance of 16 bases separates the germline ends of V and J, which lose 8 bases and 1 base respectively. Remarks on this clone: The antigen this receptor binds is unknown. Base quality data are lacking; no much larger clone is found one base away.

TCR CDR3 regions were amplified from genomic DNA by multiplex PCR using the deep immunoSEQ assay. For each cell subset, the extracted genomic DNA was distributed evenly across all wells of several immunoSEQ 96-well plates, and each plate served as one replicate. Each replicate PCR for sorted subsets received roughly 200 ng genomic DNA, equal to roughly 33,000 T cell genomes. Purified libraries were quantified with a Qubit 3.0 fluorometer, sized on a Bioanalyzer 2100, and re-quantified with the KAPA Library Quantification kit. Every immunoSEQ 96-well plate was sequenced on a separate single-read 150-cycle Illumina NextSeq 550 flow cell. On the study's bioinformatics: The immunoSEQ output contained only junctional sequences without quality scores, so filtering could not match that applied to full-length reads. Sequences were annotated with PyIR, a Python wrapper for IgBLAST v1.9, and V/J genes and CDR3 were assigned using IMGT germline references. Any read was removed if the V/J assignment was weak (E-value above 1e-6), the CDR3 was missing, or the read contained stop codons, out-of-frame junctions, or ambiguous translated residues. V3J clonotypes were defined as sequences sharing the same inferred V gene, J gene, and CDR3 amino acid sequence. Percentage overlap between repertoires was calculated by dividing the number of shared unique clonotypes by the size of the smaller repertoire. RTK rarefaction, the Chao1 estimator, and Recon v2.1 estimates of unobserved clonotypes were used to assess repertoire richness. OLGA was used to compute generation probabilities for all TCRbeta clonotypes that the gDNA method yielded from a handful of donors. TCRdb's version of the immuneACCESS table is confined to in-frame rearrangements and falls short of the full clone set. An unresolved V gene accounts for under half of the shortfall where checked; the remainder is of unknown origin. V and J calls and clone size are copied from that table; D and trimming were computed from the DNA. Here the sample has some 2,400,000 clones; 90% to 96% occur a single time. Of the sample, about 0.13% is held by the ten largest clones.

The donors were healthy, HIV-negative adults with no recently reported acute infections or vaccinations. Every donor was a Caucasian adult residing in Nashville, Tennessee, USA. CD4+ T cells were enriched by magnetic negative selection, after which naive cells were positively selected on CD45RA and the negative fraction was taken as the memory subset. Blood was collected by leukapheresis, and PBMCs were isolated by Ficoll-Histopaque density gradient centrifugation and then cryopreserved in liquid nitrogen vapor phase. Analytical flow cytometry was used to check the purity and quantity of every magnetically sorted T cell population. Each sorted fraction had its genomic DNA isolated and then quantified by UV absorbance on a Nanodrop 2000c.

This clonotype was sampled from a man aged 18 to 35 in good health. The chain is encoded by TRBV27 joined to TRBJ2-3; the D gene remains uncertain. Sequencing input: naive CD4+ T cells sorted from blood. The sample's cell subset or site label, decoded: CD45RA+ positively selected. For the CDR3, the sequence is CASGPIWSGTDTQYF. The nucleotides are TGTGCCAGCGGGCCTATTTGGTCTGGCACAGATACGCAGTATTTT.